This T cell receptor beta chain was captured in a study of T-cell reconstitution after alpha-beta-depleted transplantation in children (dated by TCRdb to about 2016). About the study as a whole: T-cell immune reconstitution after TCRalphabeta/CD19-depleted allogeneic hematopoietic cell transplantation in children was quantitatively tracked in the study by means of TCR repertoire profiling.

The library relied on PCR. The data were produced on an Illumina HiSeq 2500. TCR library preparation used molecular barcoding, with unique molecular identifiers applied to normalize quantification of the TCRbeta repertoire. TCRdb reran the public reads through fastp at Q25 and MiXCR, keeping productive beta chains. Records with the same CDR3 protein are collapsed into one entry carrying the most frequent genes and DNA. The sample table shows roughly 190,000 distinct CDR3 sequences, and more than 14% are seen once. The biggest ten clones account for about 13% of the sample. The sample holds many counts of this clonotype. Its antigen specificity is not known. One base away there is no much larger clone; base qualities are not given. A distance of 11 bases separates the germline ends of V and J, which lose 5 bases and 4 bases respectively. The CDR3 has 13 amino acids, counting the end cysteine and phenylalanine. Only the CDR3 region is kept as DNA, spanning 39 bases read in frame from base 1. Based on the germline V gene (reference sequence), the CDR1 and CDR2 sequences are MNHEY and SMNVEV.

This TCR was sampled from a human donor who donated a stem cell graft to a child with acute lymphoblastic leukemia. This material consisted of PBMCs from the stem cell graft donor, taken from the stem cell graft. The rearrangement combines TRBV27 with TRBJ1-1; the D segment could be TRBD1, given 5 matching bases. The bases are TGTGCCAGCAGTGGTCGGGGCAGCACTGAAGCTTTCTTT. Translated, this gives CASSGRGSTEAFF.